This T cell receptor beta chain was found in a study of lymphopenia after photon versus proton radiotherapy. The V gene's germline CDR1 is MGHRA and CDR2 YSYEKL. The CDR3 runs to 15 residues. The V and J ends lost 1 base and 5 bases, in that order; junction bases with no gene match: 7. This clone appeared once. The antigen is undetermined. Study-wide points: Relative stability marked proton patients; photon patients lost diversity and naive cells. Oligoclonal CD8+ Temra expansion after nadir drove photon patients' diversity drop.

Profiling relied on immunoSEQ multiplex PCR, and the TCRdb table lists in-frame clones only, not all of them. The sample lists 2,500 to 3,000 clones; over 90% were seen once. V is TRBV4-1 and J is TRBJ2-5, with 7 bases fitting TRBD1. Sequences were derived from peripheral blood, sampled from a patient treated with photon-based radiotherapy. The source is a woman aged 70 to 79 with pancreatic cancer. The CDR3 region has the DNA TGCGCCAGCAGCCAAGTGGAAGGGGGCTTCGAGACCCAGTACTTC. As protein: CASSQVEGGFETQYF.